The 3 T cell receptor beta chains given below trace back to one sample, sequenced in a study of control samples from healthy donors and cancer patients. Measured with immunoSEQ multiplex PCR; TCRdb has only the in-frame clones, and not every one. The repertoire has tens of thousands of clones, 75% to 90% of them found once; the top ten carry 9.5% to 13%. Sequencing input: blood. All receptors come from a man aged 70 or older in good health.

This clone was counted once. V usage is TRBV19 and J usage is TRBJ1-2, with TRBD1 as a possible D gene (5 bases). The CDR3 length is 16 residues. Between the trimmed V and J ends, which lost 3 bases and 4 bases, there was a span of 18 bases. The germline gives CDR1 LNHDA, CDR2 SQIVND (reference sequence). CDR3 loop: CASSMGPRQYIYGYTF. The DNA of the CDR3 is TGTGCCAGTAGTATGGGGCCTCGACAGTACATCTATGGCTACACCTTC. Drawing the rest from reference TRBV19 and TRBJ1-2, the complete variable domain is DGGITQSPKYLFRKEGQNVTLSCEQNLNHDAMYWYRQDPGQGLRLIYYSQIVNDFQKGDIAEGYSVSREKKESFPLTVTSAQKNPTAFYLCASSMGPRQYIYGYTFGSGTRLTVV.

The V call is TRBV7-8, the J call TRBJ1-3; TRBD1 might be the D (6 bases). With 2 bases removed from V and 0 bases from J, the gap between germline ends came to 17 bases. The CDR3 is 18 amino acids. Germline loops: CDR1 SGHVS, CDR2 FQNEAQ. CDR3 DNA sequence: TGTGCCAGCAGCTTATACCGGCAGGGGCTAATCTCTGGAAACACCATATATTTT. Its protein is CASSLYRQGLISGNTIYF.

The chain carries TRBV5-3 and TRBJ2-7; D gene ambiguous. TRBV5-3 is annotated as an ORF whose role is uncertain. Trimming removed 4 bases at V and 5 bases at J, with 10 bases between. There are 12 residues in the CDR3. The CDR3 DNA is TGTGCCAGAAGCCCGGTCTGGGACGAGCAGTACTTC. Amino acids: CARSPVWDEQYF.